This TCR beta chain was observed in a study of Ad26.COV2.S vaccination and SARS-CoV-2 variants. Study results and limitations: TCR breadth and depth estimates may have understated total T cell responses. Reportedly, spike-specific CD8+ and CD4+ T cell responses achieved substantial breadth once vaccination had taken place. Vaccinees displayed broader spike-specific TCR repertoires than placebo recipients. Recipients of either vaccine or placebo displayed similar breadth of non-spike TCRs.

Clones were read by immunoSEQ multiplex PCR, and TCRdb kept only the in-frame ones, dropping some. The table includes roughly 100,000 clones, roughly 75% detected once. With respect to this clone: The antigen is undetermined.

CDR1 and CDR2 (germline): SEHNR, FQNEAQ (reference sequence). CDR3 size: 15 residues. V dropped 5 bases and J dropped 0 bases, with 10 bases sitting between them. The input for sequencing was peripheral blood, taken after recovery from COVID-19. The TCR originated in a human donor who had recovered from COVID-19. This chain connects TRBV7-9 to TRBJ1-4, with D unclear. CDR3 amino acids: CASSRSSATNEKLFF. Here the CDR3 DNA reads TGTGCCAGCAGCAGGTCCAGTGCAACTAATGAAAAACTGTTTTTT. Together with reference TRBV7-9 and TRBJ1-4, the CDR3 gives the full variable domain: DTGVSQNPRHKITKRGQNVTFRCDPISEHNRLYWYRQTLGQGPEFLTYFQNEAQLEKSRLLSDRFSAERPKGSFSTLEIQRTEQGDSAMYLCASSRSSATNEKLFFGSGTQLSVL.